This TCR beta chain was identified during a study of cytomegalovirus exposure and HLA in healthy donors. Healthy donors of bone marrow made up the group. The sample holds a few counts of this clone. Its specificity is unknown. PCR amplification relied on 60 Vbeta primers (plus 13 Jbeta primers). This table comes from immunoSEQ multiplex PCR, and its TCRdb copy is limited to in-frame clones, with some not included. The sample holds over 150,000 clones, roughly 80% seen once. Study-level points and caveats: The investigators catalogued 164 TCR beta chains as cytomegalovirus-associated.

Germline V gene sequence: CDR1 SGHRS, CDR2 YFSETQ. This CDR3 has 15 residues. The V end was cut by 4 bases, the J end by 3 bases, with 13 bases between. This receptor was taken from a young man in good health and CMV-seropositive. The sequencing input was PBMCs. The chain is built from TRBV5-1 and TRBJ2-2; D gene unclear. CDR3 DNA sequence: TGCGCCAGCAGCCACGACCTAGTCGACACCGGGGAGCTGTTTTTT. Its translation: CASSHDLVDTGELFF.